The clone carrying this T cell receptor beta chain was counted ten times or more. Its antigen remains unknown. The data were obtained in a study of Graves' ophthalmopathy and Graves' hyperthyroidism. Study-level information: Peripheral blood sampling occurred at initial diagnosis, before any treatment. Study results and caveats: Blood was where most expanded thyroid clonotypes above 0.001 frequency also turned up. Ophthalmopathy could be told apart from stable hyperthyroidism by a 13-signature model (approximately 91% sensitivity, about 81% specificity).

Hyperthyroidism patients, aged 18 to 65, were newly diagnosed, under 2 months' duration. Researchers took RNA transcripts and amplified TCR beta CDR3 regions from them. The first round was an RT-PCR with HTBI primers, and the second round was a multiplex PCR. TCRdb fed the multiplex PCR reads into MiXCR, producing one record per CDR3 protein. Found here are some 410,000 distinct CDR3 sequences, around 21% of them singletons; the top ten hold roughly 3%. The germline gives CDR1 DFQATT, CDR2 SNEGSKA (reference sequence). The V and J ends lost 6 bases and 1 base, in that order; junction bases with no gene match: 4. CDR3 size: 13 residues.

The origin of this receptor is a woman in her late teens or twenties with stable Graves' hyperthyroidism. This chain links TRBV20-1 with TRBJ2-7; TRBD1 agrees at 9 bases. The material sequenced was peripheral blood. CDR3 in DNA: TGCAGTGCAAGGGGACAGGGATCCTACGAGCAGTACTTC. Residues: CSARGQGSYEQYF.